Each of the 23 T cell receptor beta chains below was sequenced from the same sample in a study of T cells after yellow fever vaccination. TCRdb ran MiXCR on the 5' RACE reads and lists one entry per CDR3 protein. Of hundreds of thousands of distinct CDR3 sequences listed, about a fifth are singletons. Sequencing used PBMCs, obtained less than 25 days after the first yellow fever vaccination. The receptors here all came from a man younger than 30 who received the YFV17D yellow fever vaccine.

The V call is TRBV12-5, the J call TRBJ2-7, with D tentatively TRBD2 (7 bases). This CDR3 comprises 15 residues. Trimming left V 3 bases short and J 1 base short, with 13 bases between. Germline V CDR1 and CDR2: LGHNT, FRNRAP. CDR3 in DNA: TGTGCTAGTGGTTTCTGGGGGGGCCCTTCCTACGAGCAGTACTTC. It encodes CASGFWGGPSYEQYF.

This clonotype was found a few times. V and J are TRBV7-9 and TRBJ2-5; tentatively, D is TRBD2 (6 bases). V was shortened by 1 base and J by 5 bases, with 11 bases between the two germline ends. Germline CDR1 is SEHNR and CDR2 is FQNEAQ (reference sequence). There are 14 residues in the CDR3. CDR3 protein: CASSLVLGGETQYF. CDR3 DNA: TGTGCCAGCAGCTTAGTTCTGGGAGGCGAGACCCAGTACTTC.

This clonotype was seen many times. V is TRBV12-3 or TRBV12-4 and J is TRBJ2-1, with 13 bases lining up with TRBD2. V was pared by 8 bases and J by 4 bases, with 8 bases of the junction left unmatched. The CDR3 is 16 amino acids. CDR3 bases: TGTGCCAGCGGCGGACTAGCGGGGGTGACATACAATGAGCAGTTCTTC. Protein product: CASGGLAGVTYNEQFF.

This clonotype was observed a few times. This chain links TRBV9 with TRBJ2-4; unclear D gene. CDR1 is SGDLS and CDR2 is YYNGEE in the germline V gene. The CDR3 is made up of 16 amino acids. Between the trimmed V and J ends, which lost 4 bases and 3 bases, there was a span of 17 bases. The CDR3, as DNA: TGTGCCAGCAGCCCTACCCCCGTGCTGGACAAAAACATTCAGTACTTC. Amino acid sequence: CASSPTPVLDKNIQYF.

V gene TRBV5-1 combines with J gene TRBJ2-5; D is possibly TRBD2 (5 bases). Trimming left V 4 bases short and J 4 bases short, with 23 bases between. CDR3 length: 17 amino acids. Germline values: CDR1 SGHRS, CDR2 YFSETQ. The CDR3 DNA reads TGCGCCAGCAGCCAGACACCTATGACCGCGGGCGGAGAGACCCAGTACTTC. Translation: CASSQTPMTAGGETQYF.

The chain is built from TRBV5-1 and TRBJ2-1, with no clear D. Germline-derived CDR1 and CDR2 are SGHRS and YFSETQ. V dropped 4 bases and J dropped 4 bases, with 15 bases sitting between them. The CDR3 is 15 residues long. The CDR3 sequence is CASSPGTRSYNEQFF. The CDR3 DNA reads TGCGCCAGCAGCCCGGGTACCCGGAGTTACAATGAGCAGTTCTTC. The full variable domain, rest sourced from reference TRBV5-1 and TRBJ2-1, is KAGVTQTPRYLIKTRGQQVTLSCSPISGHRSVSWYQQTPGQGLQFLFEYFSETQRNKGNFPGRFSGRQFSNSRSEMNVSTLELGDSALYLCASSPGTRSYNEQFFGPGTRLTVL.

This clonotype was found a few times. The chain uses TRBV18 and TRBJ2-7; the D call may be TRBD1 or TRBD2 (5 bases each). The CDR3 runs to 16 residues. The germline V gene encodes CDR1 KGHSH and CDR2 LQKENI. Trimming left V 2 bases short and J 6 bases short, with 20 bases between. The CDR3 here is CASSPVAGSPRGEQYF. The CDR3 bases are TGTGCCAGCTCACCAGTTGCAGGGTCTCCGAGGGGCGAGCAGTACTTC.

This chain links TRBV6-2 or TRBV6-3 with TRBJ1-1, with D hard to call. In germline, CDR1 is MNHEY, CDR2 SVGEGT. Trimming left V 1 base short and J 6 bases short, with 33 bases between. The CDR3 sequence is 21 residues long. CDR3 residues: CASSYLPIPGRTSSLRPEAFF. DNA of the CDR3: TGTGCCAGCAGTTACTTGCCGATCCCCGGCAGGACCTCTTCTCTGCGCCCTGAAGCTTTCTTT.

The table lists this clonotype with a few counts. The rearrangement joins TRBV5-1 to TRBJ2-5; 11 bases match TRBD2. CDR3 length: 15 residues. Germline V lookup: CDR1 SGHRS, CDR2 YFSETQ. Losses at the gene ends were 0 bases for V and 5 bases for J; bases not matched to a gene: 3. CDR3 region: CASSLALAGAETQYF. The CDR3, as DNA: TGCGCCAGCAGCTTGGCACTAGCGGGGGCTGAGACCCAGTACTTC.

This clonotype appeared a few times. The J gene is TRBJ1-1, the V gene TRBV7-2, with D perhaps TRBD1 (5 bases). The V end was cut by 5 bases, the J end by 6 bases, with 13 bases between. Germline V gene sequence: CDR1 SGHTA, CDR2 FQGNSA. The CDR3 loop spans 13 amino acids. The DNA of the CDR3 is TGTGCCAGCAGCCGGGGATGGGGCGCTGAAGCTTTCTTT. This gives the protein CASSRGWGAEAFF.

DNA for the CDR3: TGTGCCAGCAGCTTACAGGGGATGAGCAATCAGCCCCAGCATTTT. Its protein is CASSLQGMSNQPQHF. The V and J genes are TRBV7-2 and TRBJ1-5; perhaps TRBD1 as D (6 bases). The CDR3 length is 15 residues. V was cut by 2 bases and J by 1 base, with 9 bases left in between. From germline, CDR1 is SGHTA and CDR2 FQGNSA. The whole variable domain, filled in from reference TRBV7-2 and TRBJ1-5, reads GAGVSQSPSNKVTEKGKDVELRCDPISGHTALYWYRQSLGQGLEFLIYFQGNSAPDKSGLPSDRFSAERTGGSVSTLTIQRTQQEDSAVYLCASSLQGMSNQPQHFGDGTRLSIL.

This clonotype was counted between two and nine times. V usage is TRBV5-1 and J usage is TRBJ2-5; 9 bases are shared with TRBD2. Germline CDR1 reads SGHRS; CDR2 reads YFSETQ. J was trimmed by 5 bases and V by 1 base; bases with no gene match: 6. The CDR3 is 15 amino acids. CDR3 sequence reads: CASSLYGGGAETQYF. The DNA for the CDR3 is TGCGCCAGCAGCTTGTACGGCGGGGGGGCTGAGACCCAGTACTTC.

Only a few counts were recorded for this clonotype. The chain uses TRBV7-3 and TRBJ1-1, with D hard to call. V was pared by 7 bases and J by 1 base, with 10 bases between. From germline, CDR1 is SGHTA and CDR2 FQGTGA. The CDR3 length is 13 residues. DNA of the CDR3: TGTGCCAGCAAGGAGACCCCGAACACTGAAGCTTTCTTT. This sequence encodes CASKETPNTEAFF.

This chain uses TRBV23-1 with TRBJ1-6; D might be TRBD1 (6 bases). TRBV23-1 is marked as an open reading frame, function uncertain. Trimming stripped 6 bases from V and 6 bases from J, with 12 bases between. CDR3 size: 14 residues. For the CDR3, the DNA is TGCGCCAGCAGGAACAGGGTTTTTAATTCACCCCTCCACTTT. It translates to CASRNRVFNSPLHF.

V is TRBV12-3 or TRBV12-4 and J is TRBJ2-6; D is unresolved. V was trimmed by 3 bases and J by 0 bases, leaving 6 bases between them. The CDR3 has 15 residues. The CDR3 DNA reads TGTGCCAGCAGTTTTTGGCCCTCTGGGGCCAACGTCCTGACTTTC. Residues: CASSFWPSGANVLTF.

V and J are TRBV10-3 and TRBJ2-5; 11 nucleotides line up with TRBD1. The germline V gene has CDR1 ENHRY and CDR2 SYGVKD. J gave up 3 bases and V 4 bases, and 10 bases lay outside the gene matches. CDR3 size: 17 residues. In DNA, the CDR3 is TGTGCCATCAGTGCCCCCGGGACAGGGGGGAAGGAAGAGACCCAGTACTTC. Translation gives CAISAPGTGGKEETQYF.

The CDR3 is CASSGPDWNSPLHF. As DNA, the CDR3 is TGTGCCAGCAGCGGACCGGACTGGAATTCACCCCTCCACTTT. The genes are TRBV21-1 and TRBJ1-6. TRBV21-1 is a documented pseudogene. There are 14 residues in the CDR3.

This clonotype was seen a handful of times. The V call is TRBV29-1, the J call TRBJ2-3; TRBD1 is a possible D gene (7 bases). V was cut by 5 bases and J by 3 bases, with 18 bases left in between. The germline gives CDR1 SQVTM, CDR2 ANQGSEA. This CDR3 contains 15 residues. The CDR3 sequence: CSVNFWTGGTDTQYF. The CDR3 coding sequence is TGCAGCGTTAACTTCTGGACAGGAGGGACAGATACGCAGTATTTT.

This chain links TRBV5-1 with TRBJ2-2; 7 positions agree with TRBD1. J lost 0 bases, V lost 4 bases, and 6 bases had no gene match. Looked up from germline, CDR1 is SGHRS and CDR2 is YFSETQ. The CDR3 has 16 amino acids. The chain's CDR3 is CASSGETGANTGELFF. As DNA, the CDR3 is TGCGCCAGCAGCGGAGAAACAGGGGCGAACACCGGGGAGCTGTTTTTT.

The genes are TRBV7-2 and TRBJ2-2; D tentatively fits TRBD1 or TRBD2 (5 bases each). The CDR3 totals 16 residues. Germline CDR1 is SGHTA and CDR2 is FQGNSA. With 1 base removed from V and 6 bases from J, the gap between germline ends came to 15 bases. The CDR3 here is CASSLVSSRGAGELFF. Here the CDR3 DNA reads TGTGCCAGCAGCTTAGTCTCCAGCCGGGGCGCCGGGGAGCTGTTTTTT.

This clonotype was counted a few times. The genes are TRBV20-1 and TRBJ1-1; the D gene is possibly TRBD1 (5 bases). Germline values: CDR1 DFQATT, CDR2 SNEGSKA (reference sequence). The ends were cut back, 1 base at V and 4 bases at J, with 16 bases in the middle. There are 15 residues in the CDR3. In nucleotides, the CDR3 is TGCAGTGCTAGAGGCAGGGCAAAGCACTTCACTGAAGCTTTCTTT. Amino acids: CSARGRAKHFTEAFF.

The V call is TRBV4-1, the J call TRBJ1-4; 8 nucleotides align to TRBD1. The V segment lost 1 base and the J segment 8 bases; nucleotides outside the gene matches: 9. The germline gives CDR1 MGHRA, CDR2 YSYEKL. The CDR3 totals 16 residues. The CDR3 coding sequence is TGCGCCAGCAGCCAAGCCCAGGGGGCGCCCCGGGAAAAACTGTTTTTT. The encoded protein is CASSQAQGAPREKLFF.

The chain carries TRBV18 and TRBJ2-1; tentative D call: TRBD2 (5 bases). From germline, CDR1 is KGHSH and CDR2 LQKENI. V shed 1 base and J shed 2 bases, with 9 bases lying between them. This CDR3 spans 15 amino acids. The CDR3 DNA is TGTGCCAGCTCACCACGGACTGTCCCCTACAATGAGCAGTTCTTC. It encodes CASSPRTVPYNEQFF.